Each of the 7 T cell receptor beta chains below was sequenced from the same sample in a study of T cell repertoires in ileal Crohn's disease. Sequenced by immunoSEQ multiplex PCR; TCRdb stores in-frame clones only, minus some. The sample includes about 62,000 clones, about 88% seen only once; the top ten take roughly 2%. Specified time point: neoterminal ileum biopsy at postoperative endoscopy, about 6 months after surgery. Specimen: ileal tissue. The receptors here all came from an adult with Crohn's disease.

The rearrangement links TRBV6-1 to TRBJ1-5, with D perhaps TRBD1 (5 bases). V shed 0 bases and J shed 4 bases, with 10 bases lying between them. Germline V lookup: CDR1 MNHNS, CDR2 SASEGT. CDR3 length equals 15 residues. CDR3 nucleotide sequence: TGTGCCAGCAGTGAAGCACTCAGACAGAATCAGCCCCAGCATTTT. Translating it yields CASSEALRQNQPQHF.

V and J are TRBV2 and TRBJ1-1, with no clear D. The CDR3 contains 12 residues. The V end lost 7 bases, the J end lost 2 bases, and 8 bases lay between the germline ends. Germline V lookup: CDR1 SNHLY, CDR2 FYNNEI. The CDR3 here is CASTPQNTEAFF. The CDR3 DNA reads TGTGCCAGCACTCCACAAAACACTGAAGCTTTCTTT.

CDR3 nucleotides: TGCGCCAGCAGCCTAGGGGTTTCTGAAGCTTTCTTT. This codes for CASSLGVSEAFF. This sequence joins TRBV4-1 and TRBJ1-1, with D perhaps matching TRBD1 (5 bases). Per the germline V gene, CDR1 is MGHRA and CDR2 is YSYEKL. CDR3 length: 12 amino acids. Trimming removed 4 bases from V and 6 bases from J, with 9 bases in between.

This sequence joins TRBV6-1 and TRBJ2-2; D gene ambiguous. This CDR3 is built from 13 residues. Trimming removed 7 bases at V and 5 bases at J, with 11 bases between. Germline CDR1 is MNHNS and CDR2 is SASEGT. CDR3 in DNA: TGTGCCAGCAATGTAGGCAGGACCGGGGAGCTGTTTTTT. Translated: CASNVGRTGELFF.

This chain uses TRBV6-1 with TRBJ1-6; D ambiguous. The CDR3 contains 14 residues. V was shortened by 2 bases and J by 9 bases, with 11 bases between the two germline ends. Germline V gene lookup returns CDR1 MNHNS and CDR2 SASEGT. The CDR3 region has the DNA TGTGCCAGCAGTGAAATAGCCCTGGGTTCACCCCTCCACTTT. Residues: CASSEIALGSPLHF.

In the case of this clone: The junction departs from the called germline gene at one end, perhaps through a read error. The genes are TRBV7-7 and TRBJ2-5; 8 positions agree with TRBD2. Germline V gene lookup returns CDR1 SSHAT and CDR2 FNYEAQ (reference sequence). The CDR3 spans 17 residues. CDR3 protein: CASSPDLSGTTNETQYF. In DNA form, the CDR3 reads TGTGCTAGCAGCCCTGACCTTAGCGGGACAACGAACGAGACCCAGTACTTC.

This chain joins TRBV28 and TRBJ2-3; 9 bases are a match to TRBD1. CDR1 and CDR2 from the germline V gene are MDHEN and SYDVKM. Unmatched junction bases numbered 13, after V lost 5 bases and J lost 4 bases. The CDR3 totals 17 residues. The CDR3 protein is CASSTIQGAIFADTQYF. Here the CDR3 DNA reads TGTGCCAGCAGTACCATACAGGGGGCGATTTTCGCAGATACGCAGTATTTT.